This TCR beta chain was obtained from a study of beta chain features in type 1 diabetes. CD45RO/CCR7/CD25/CD127/CD95/CD27 separated CD4+ naive, central memory, regulatory and stem cell-like memory cells by sorting. Every isolated RNA sample was fully reverse transcribed, so sequencing captured expressed TCRB transcripts. Method: immunoSEQ multiplex PCR; TCRdb's copy keeps in-frame clones and lacks some. The top ten clones hold less than 0.03% of a sample with around 250,000 clones, about 20% of them seen once. Points from the study as a whole: Researchers cautioned that cDNA sequencing could over-represent cells with high TCR expression. Type 1 diabetes patients had fewer VDJ junction insertions and more deletions. People with Type 1 diabetes carried modestly yet significantly shorter TCRB CDR3s in all four CD4+ subsets.

Germline V gives CDR1 SGHRS, CDR2 YFSETQ. The V segment lost 3 bases and the J segment 7 bases; nucleotides outside the gene matches: 8. The CDR3 covers 14 residues. Points on this clone: Antigen: not known.

Sequenced input: naive CD4+ T cells from blood. The receptor comes from a woman aged 40 to 50 with type 1 diabetes. J is TRBJ1-2 and V is TRBV5-1; 8 nucleotides align to TRBD1. The CDR3 DNA sequence: TGCGCCAGCAGCTCTTCGACAGGGGACAGTGGCTACACCTTC. It yields the protein CASSSSTGDSGYTF.